Following are 29 T cell receptor beta chains from one sample sequenced in a study of blood T cells in healthy people across ages. Using a J-beta primer mix together with a sample-barcoded 5' primer, a second PCR was run for roughly 6 to 12 cycles. TCRdb ran MiXCR on the 5' RACE reads and lists one entry per CDR3 protein. The table lists roughly 1.7 million distinct CDR3 sequences, around 36% of them singletons. The sequenced sample was blood. The receptors stem from a woman aged 25 to 45 in good health.

This clonotype was counted ten times or more. V and J are TRBV7-3 and TRBJ2-3; TRBD2 aligns across 7 bases. The germline V gene has CDR1 SGHTA and CDR2 FQGTGA. The CDR3 is 15 amino acids. V lost 1 base, J lost 3 bases, and 4 bases stayed unmatched. The CDR3, as DNA: TGTGCCAGCAGCTTAATAGCGGGCGAAACAGATACGCAGTATTTT. This encodes CASSLIAGETDTQYF.

The chain carries TRBV25-1 and TRBJ1-2; a weak D match, TRBD1 (5 bases). Germline-derived CDR1 and CDR2 are MGHDK and SYGVNS. The CDR3 covers 17 residues. The V end lost 5 bases, the J end lost 0 bases, and 19 bases lay between the germline ends. Here the CDR3 reads CASSPWAYGGANYGYTF. CDR3 nucleotide sequence: TGTGCCAGCAGTCCCTGGGCCTACGGGGGAGCTAACTATGGCTACACCTTC.

This clonotype was found a few times. The chain combines TRBV5-1 with TRBJ1-2; the D is unclear. The CDR3 extends over 14 amino acids. Germline V gene sequence: CDR1 SGHRS, CDR2 YFSETQ. The V end lost 4 bases, the J end lost 5 bases, and 15 bases lay between the germline ends. CDR3 region: CASSPGVSEYGYTF. For the CDR3, the DNA is TGCGCCAGCAGCCCTGGGGTATCAGAATATGGCTACACCTTC.

This clonotype was counted many times. The V call is TRBV29-1, the J call TRBJ1-2, with 9 nucleotides matching TRBD1. Trimming took 0 bases from V and 9 from J; bases not matched to a gene: 14. CDR3 length: 16 residues. Germline V gene sequence: CDR1 SQVTM, CDR2 ANQGSEA. In nucleotides, the CDR3 is TGCAGCGTTGAAGATTTATTCAGGGACAGGGCTAGTCGCTACACCTTC. Translation: CSVEDLFRDRASRYTF.

The genes are TRBV9 and TRBJ1-2, with unresolved D. V lost 0 bases, J lost 10 bases, and 16 bases lay in between. Germline CDR1 and CDR2: SGDLS and YYNGEE. The CDR3 consists of 14 residues. The CDR3 coding sequence is TGTGCCAGCAGCGTAGGGTGGCTGACTGGGGACTACACCTTC. It yields the protein CASSVGWLTGDYTF.

This clonotype was seen a few times. In nucleotides, the CDR3 is TGTGCCAGCAGCTTTAGTGGGGCCACCTACGAGCAGTACTTC. This encodes CASSFSGATYEQYF. The rearrangement links TRBV11-2 to TRBJ2-7; D is possibly TRBD1 (5 bases). CDR1 is SGHAT, CDR2 FQNNGV, per germline. V was cut by 3 bases and J by 2 bases, with 11 bases left in between. The CDR3 has 14 residues.

The table lists this clonotype with a few counts. This rearrangement joins TRBV4-1 to TRBJ2-1; no clear D. The V end was cut by 6 bases, the J end by 0 bases, with 12 bases between. This CDR3 has 15 amino acids. Germline CDR1 and CDR2: MGHRA and YSYEKL. The CDR3 nucleotides read TGCGCCAGCAGATTCGGTGCTAGCTCCTACAATGAGCAGTTCTTC. Translated, it gives CASRFGASSYNEQFF.

Of note for this clonotype: A clone one base away is much larger, so this may be a read error. V is TRBV4-2 and J is TRBJ2-3; D may be TRBD2 (6 bases). This CDR3 is 15 amino acids long. The germline V gene has CDR1 LGHNA and CDR2 YNFKEQ. Trimming shortened V by 0 bases and J by 4 bases, and 11 bases separated the two germline ends. Here the CDR3 DNA reads TGTGCCAGCAGCCAAGAGCGGAGGGGCCCAGATACGCAGTATTTT. This sequence encodes CASSQERRGPDTQYF.

This clonotype came up a few times. The chain has TRBV15 and TRBJ2-3, with D possibly TRBD1 on 6 matching bases. Trimming removed 1 base at V and 0 bases at J, with 11 bases between. Per the germline V gene, CDR1 is LNHNV and CDR2 is YYDKDF (reference sequence). The CDR3 covers 16 residues. The CDR3 here is CATSRGDTSSTDTQYF. CDR3 DNA: TGTGCCACCAGCAGAGGGGACACCTCTAGCACAGATACGCAGTATTTT.

V and J are TRBV4-1 and TRBJ1-1; D not resolved. The germline V and J ends were trimmed by 7 bases and 3 bases, with 21 bases remaining between them. Germline lookup yields CDR1 MGHRA and CDR2 YSYEKL. The CDR3 has 16 amino acids. The CDR3 sequence is CASTQWGGYSDTEAFF. In DNA form, the CDR3 reads TGCGCCAGCACCCAGTGGGGAGGGTATTCGGACACTGAAGCTTTCTTT.

This clonotype was seen a few times. The chain employs TRBV20-1 and TRBJ2-7; possible D gene TRBD2, 6 bases. Trimming cost V 0 bases and J 6 bases, with 24 bases left between them. This CDR3 is 17 amino acids long. Looked up from germline, CDR1 is DFQATT and CDR2 is SNEGSKA (reference sequence). As DNA, the CDR3 is TGCAGTGCTAGAGATCCAGGGACCGGGACGGGAGCCAGCGAGCAGTACTTC. Protein product: CSARDPGTGTGASEQYF.

Note on this clonotype: Its ends do not fully match the called genes, so a read error is possible. The chain recombines TRBV20-1 with TRBJ2-5; 10 nucleotides agree with TRBD2. The germline gives CDR1 DFQATT, CDR2 SNEGSKA (reference sequence). This CDR3 region has 19 residues. CDR3 amino acids: CSARRWGLAGVAYQETQYF. In DNA form, the CDR3 reads TGCAGTGCTAGACGTTGGGGCCTAGCGGGGGTCGCCTACCAGGAGACCCAGTACTTC.

The rearrangement links TRBV20-1 to TRBJ2-7; TRBD2 matches at 12 bases. This CDR3 has 17 residues. The V and J ends lost 0 bases and 3 bases, in that order; junction bases with no gene match: 9. Germline values: CDR1 DFQATT, CDR2 SNEGSKA (reference sequence). CDR3: CSARDTSGRPYLYEQYF. The CDR3 coding sequence is TGCAGTGCTAGAGATACTAGCGGGAGGCCATACCTCTACGAGCAGTACTTC.

The chain carries TRBV5-1 and TRBJ1-2; D is ambiguous. V dropped 2 bases and J dropped 0 bases, with 14 bases sitting between them. The germline V gene has CDR1 SGHRS and CDR2 YFSETQ. The CDR3 spans 16 residues. The CDR3 DNA sequence: TGCGCCAGCAGCTTAGGCCAGACGTTAGCTAACTATGGCTACACCTTC. It is translated as CASSLGQTLANYGYTF.

V usage is TRBV3-1 and J usage is TRBJ1-1; the D is unclear. V lost 5 bases and J 7 bases, leaving 8 bases between the germline ends. Looked up from germline, CDR1 is LGHDT and CDR2 is YNNKEL (reference sequence). The length of the CDR3 is 11 residues. CDR3 protein: CASSYRNEAFF. The CDR3 nucleotides read TGTGCCAGCAGCTATCGTAATGAAGCTTTCTTT.

A few counts support this clonotype. The V call is TRBV7-9, the J call TRBJ2-7, with D possibly being TRBD1 (6 bases). Looked up from germline, CDR1 is SEHNR and CDR2 is FQNEAQ (reference sequence). This CDR3 contains 17 residues. Trimming shortened V by 0 bases and J by 0 bases, and 15 bases separated the two germline ends. In DNA, the CDR3 is TGTGCCAGCAGCTTAGCGAACGCAGGGGCCTCCTCCTACGAGCAGTACTTC. This gives the protein CASSLANAGASSYEQYF.

This rearrangement joins TRBV20-1 to TRBJ2-7, with 8 positions matching TRBD2. This CDR3 region has 15 residues. The junction had 7 bases not matched to a gene; V was cut back by 0 bases and J by 3 bases. The V gene's germline CDR1 is DFQATT and CDR2 SNEGSKA (reference sequence). The DNA for the CDR3 is TGCAGTGCTAGAGATCTGACTAGCGAGGTCTACGAGCAGTACTTC. As protein: CSARDLTSEVYEQYF.

The rearrangement joins TRBV4-1 to TRBJ2-5; unclear D gene. Germline V gene data show CDR1 as MGHRA and CDR2 as YSYEKL. V lost 0 bases, J lost 7 bases, and 18 bases lay in between. The CDR3 length is 16 residues. CDR3 nucleotide sequence: TGCGCCAGCAGCCAAGATTATGAGGCCTCATGGGTGACCCAGTACTTC. This translates into CASSQDYEASWVTQYF.

About this clonotype itself: A read error may produce the germline difference seen at one junction end. The chain has TRBV5-1 and TRBJ2-1; D is uncertain. The length of the CDR3 is 14 residues. Germline CDR1 is SGHRS and CDR2 is YFSETQ. CDR3 sequence (DNA): TGCGCCAGCAGCACCCGAAGCCACTACAATGAGCTGTTCTTC. It codes for CASSTRSHYNELFF.

The chain has TRBV5-6 and TRBJ1-2, with a possible D match to TRBD1 (5 bases). The CDR3 covers 16 residues. Germline assignment: CDR1 SGHDT and CDR2 YYEEEE. The V gene lost 4 bases and the J gene lost 4 bases, with 20 bases spanning the gap. Written as DNA, the CDR3 is TGTGCCAGCAGCCGTGCCGGGACGTCGGGACCCTATGGCTACACCTTC. It encodes CASSRAGTSGPYGYTF.

This clonotype has a handful of counts. The genes are TRBV5-1 and TRBJ2-4; TRBD1 aligns across 10 bases. The last part of the DNA fits TRBJ2-7 better; the J call may be wrong. This CDR3 has 14 residues. The germline CDR1 and CDR2 sequences are SGHRS and YFSETQ. As DNA, the CDR3 is TGCGCCAGCAGCTTTTCTGGGACAGGGGACGAGCAGTACTTC. This sequence encodes CASSFSGTGDEQYF.

The chain uses TRBV7-3 and TRBJ2-3; a weak D match, TRBD2 (5 bases). V dropped 2 bases and J dropped 2 bases, with 14 bases sitting between them. Germline V gene data show CDR1 as SGHTA and CDR2 as FQGTGA. The CDR3 loop spans 16 amino acids. CDR3 nucleotide sequence: TGTGCCAGCAGCTTATTGGTGGGGAGCGCCACAGATACGCAGTATTTT. The encoded protein is CASSLLVGSATDTQYF.

This clonotype was seen more than once but under ten times. The V and J genes are TRBV27 and TRBJ1-2; 9 bases match TRBD1. With V trimmed by 6 bases and J by 2 bases, 10 bases remained unmatched. This CDR3 region has 16 residues. CDR1 is MNHEY, CDR2 SMNVEV, per germline (reference sequence). CDR3 DNA sequence: TGTGCCAGCAGGAGAGATGGGACAGGGACCAACTATGGCTACACCTTC. Translated: CASRRDGTGTNYGYTF.

This sequence joins TRBV6-2 or TRBV6-3 and TRBJ2-1; the match to TRBD2 covers 7 bases. J was trimmed by 7 bases and V by 0 bases; bases with no gene match: 9. The germline CDR1 and CDR2 sequences are MNHEY and SVGEGT. The CDR3 sequence is 16 residues long. The DNA of the CDR3 is TGTGCCAGCAGTTACTCTTCTCGGGGGGTCATGAATGAGCAGTTCTTC. The encoded protein is CASSYSSRGVMNEQFF.

This clonotype was counted between two and nine times. J is TRBJ1-2 and V is TRBV12-3 or TRBV12-4; D not resolved. This CDR3 contains 10 residues. The V and J ends lost 7 bases and 7 bases respectively, with 7 bases between them. The CDR3 reads CASIVVGYTF. Here the CDR3 DNA reads TGTGCCAGCATCGTAGTTGGCTACACCTTC.

This clonotype was detected only a few times. The CDR3 spells CASSSHEPGSTDTQYF. In DNA form, the CDR3 reads TGTGCCAGCAGTTCCCACGAACCGGGGAGCACAGATACGCAGTATTTT. The chain is built from TRBV28 and TRBJ2-3, with a weak D call TRBD2 (5 bases). The V gene's germline CDR1 is MDHEN and CDR2 SYDVKM. The CDR3 has 16 residues. V was trimmed by 4 bases and J by 0 bases, leaving 14 bases between them. The variable domain in full, with the rest retrieved from reference TRBV28 and TRBJ2-3, is DVKVTQSSRYLVKRTGEKVFLECVQDMDHENMFWYRQDPGLGLRLIYFSYDVKMKEKGDIPEGYSVSREKKERFSLILESASTNQTSMYLCASSSHEPGSTDTQYFGPGTRLTVL.

The CDR3 spells CASSTRVRGETQYF. For the CDR3, the DNA is TGTGCCAGCAGTACCCGGGTGCGGGGAGAGACCCAGTACTTC. The chain links TRBV13 to TRBJ2-5; D is possibly TRBD2 (6 bases). The CDR3 totals 14 residues. Trimming took off 6 bases at V and 4 bases at J, with 15 bases between the two ends. Germline V CDR1 and CDR2: PRHDT, FYEKMQ (reference sequence). The full variable domain, its missing parts supplied by reference TRBV13 and TRBJ2-5, is AAGVIQSPRHLIKEKRETATLKCYPIPRHDTVYWYQQGPGQDPQFLISFYEKMQSDKGSIPDRFSAQQFSDYHSELNMSSLELGDSALYFCASSTRVRGETQYFGPGTRLLVL.

The V gene is TRBV10-3, the J gene TRBJ1-1; D is perhaps TRBD1 (5 bases). CDR3 size: 14 residues. From germline, CDR1 is ENHRY and CDR2 SYGVKD. V was pared by 11 bases and J by 1 base, with 17 bases between. The CDR3 reads CAAQPGHPNTEAFF. The CDR3 DNA reads as TGTGCCGCACAACCAGGACATCCGAACACTGAAGCTTTCTTT.

This clonotype appeared a few times. The junction does not match germline at one end; this may be a read error. The DNA of the CDR3 is TGTGCCAGCAGCTTATCCCTCACAGATACGCCGTATTTT. Translation: CASSLSLTDTPYF. The chain combines TRBV7-3 with TRBJ2-3; D not certain. The CDR3 covers 13 residues. Germline CDR1 is SGHTA and CDR2 is FQGTGA.